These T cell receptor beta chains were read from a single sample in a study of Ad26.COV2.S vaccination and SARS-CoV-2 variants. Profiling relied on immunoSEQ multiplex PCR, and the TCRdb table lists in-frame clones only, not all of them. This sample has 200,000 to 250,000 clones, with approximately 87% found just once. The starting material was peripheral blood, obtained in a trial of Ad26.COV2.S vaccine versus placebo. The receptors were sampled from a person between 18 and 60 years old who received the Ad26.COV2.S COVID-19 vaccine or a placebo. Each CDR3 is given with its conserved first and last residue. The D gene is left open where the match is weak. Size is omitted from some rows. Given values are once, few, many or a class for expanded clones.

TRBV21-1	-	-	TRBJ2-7	TGTTTTCCCTACGAGCAGTACTTC	CFPYEQYF
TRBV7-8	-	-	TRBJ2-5	TGTGCCAGCATCTCCCCTCGGACAGGGAGGGTGGGGACCCAGTACTTC	CASISPRTGRVGTQYF
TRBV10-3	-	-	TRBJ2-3	TGTGCCATCAGTGAGATAGGCAGCGCTCAATCAGATACGCAGTATTTT	CAISEIGSAQSDTQYF
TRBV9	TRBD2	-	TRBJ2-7	TGTGCCAGCAGCTCCGGGACTAGCGGCTACGAGCAGTACTTC	CASSSGTSGYEQYF
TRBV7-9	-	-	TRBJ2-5	TGTGCCAGCAGCCCCTGGAGGGCGAGTGTAGAGACCCAGTACTTC	CASSPWRASVETQYF
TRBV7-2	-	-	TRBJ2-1	TGTGCCAGCAGCTTGGGCCTAGGGATCTCCTACAATGAGCAGTTCTTC	CASSLGLGISYNEQFF
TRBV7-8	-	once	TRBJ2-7	TGTGCCAGCACCGCGAGGAGGCAAGCAAGCTCCTACGAGCAGTACTTC	CASTARRQASSYEQYF
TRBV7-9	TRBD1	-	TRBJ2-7	TGTGCCAGCAGCCCATGGGACAGGGGTACCTACGAGCAGTACTTC	CASSPWDRGTYEQYF
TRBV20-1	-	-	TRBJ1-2	TGCAGTGCCAGTGGGGTATCGGGGTATGGCTACACCTTC	CSASGVSGYGYTF
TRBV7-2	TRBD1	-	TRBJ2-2	TGTGCCAGCAGCCCCCTCTATAGGGGGCCGGGGAACACCGGGGAGCTGTTTTTT	CASSPLYRGPGNTGELFF
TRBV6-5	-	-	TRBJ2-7	TGTGCCATCGGATCGGAGGGCTCCTACGAGCAGTACTTC	CAIGSEGSYEQYF
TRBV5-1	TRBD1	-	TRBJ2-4	TGCGCCAGCAGCCCTTACCAACAGGGGATCGCCAAAAACATTCAGTACTTC	CASSPYQQGIAKNIQYF
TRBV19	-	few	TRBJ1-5	TGTGCCAGTAGTCCGAGAGGGGGAGGGCAGCCCCAGCATTTT	CASSPRGGGQPQHF
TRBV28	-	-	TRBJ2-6	TGTGCCAGCACCCTGCCAGGGGTAGGATCTGGGGCCAACGTCCTGACTTTC	CASTLPGVGSGANVLTF
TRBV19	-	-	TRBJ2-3	TGTGCCAGTAGTATAGATCCGGGGACAGATACGCAGTATTTT	CASSIDPGTDTQYF
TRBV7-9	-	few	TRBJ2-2	TGTGCACCCAGGGGGGGGCCGTCGTCCGGGGAGCTGTTTTTT	CAPRGGPSSGELFF
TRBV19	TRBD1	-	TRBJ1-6	TGTGCCAGTAGTCTGACAGGGGGCCCGGCCAATTCACCCCTCCACTTT	CASSLTGGPANSPLHF
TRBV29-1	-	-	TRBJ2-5	TGCAGCGCCATAGGGGGAGAGACCCAGTACTTC	CSAIGGETQYF
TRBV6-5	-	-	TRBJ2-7	TGTGCCAGCAGTTACCCCGGTGGGGAGCAGTACTTC	CASSYPGGEQYF
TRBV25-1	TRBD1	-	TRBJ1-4	TGTGCCAGCAGTGAAGAAGTCCGAGGGGGCGAGGAAAAACTGTTTTTT	CASSEEVRGGEEKLFF
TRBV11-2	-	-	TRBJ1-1	TGTGCCAGCAGCTTAGACCACACCATGAACACTGAAGCTTTCTTT	CASSLDHTMNTEAFF
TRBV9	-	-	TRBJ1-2	TGTGCCAGCAGCGTAGGGGATCTCTATGGCTACACCTTC	CASSVGDLYGYTF
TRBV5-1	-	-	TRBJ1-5	TGCGCCAGCAGCTTGGAAGGGGGCAATCAGCCCCAGCATTTT	CASSLEGGNQPQHF
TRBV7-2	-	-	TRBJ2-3	TGTGCCAGCAGCTTATCGACTCCGGGGGATACGCAGTATTTT	CASSLSTPGDTQYF
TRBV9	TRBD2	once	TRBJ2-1	TGTGCCAGCAGCTTCGGACTAGCGGGTTACAATGAGCAGTTCTTC	CASSFGLAGYNEQFF
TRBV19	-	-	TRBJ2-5	TGTGCCATCCCCCGGGCAGGGCGAGAGACCCAGTACTTC	CAIPRAGRETQYF
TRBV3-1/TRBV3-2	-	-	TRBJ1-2	TGTGCCAGCAGCCCATCCGGACAGAGGCTATATGGCTACACCTTC	CASSPSGQRLYGYTF
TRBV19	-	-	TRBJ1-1	TGTGCCAGTAGTATTGGCTGGACTGAAGCTTTCTTT	CASSIGWTEAFF
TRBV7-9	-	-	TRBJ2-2	TGTGCCAGCAGCTTCCCTACGTCCGGGGAGCTGTTTTTT	CASSFPTSGELFF
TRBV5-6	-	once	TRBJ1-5	TGTGCCAGCAGACGACTTGCTAGCAATCAGCCCCAGCATTTT	CASRRLASNQPQHF
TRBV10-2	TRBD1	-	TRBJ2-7	TGCGCCAGCACCCCCCTCCCGTCGACAGGGGGCGAATCCTACGAGCAGTACTTC	CASTPLPSTGGESYEQYF
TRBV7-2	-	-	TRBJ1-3	TGTGCCAGCAGCCCACAGGGAGGCTCTGGAAACACCATATATTTT	CASSPQGGSGNTIYF
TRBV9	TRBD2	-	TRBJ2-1	TGTGCCAGCAGCGTAACTAGCGGGAGGGGCTCCTACAATGAGCAGTTCTTC	CASSVTSGRGSYNEQFF
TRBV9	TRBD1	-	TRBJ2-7	TGTGCCAGCAGCAACGGACAGGGGGTCTACGAGCAGTACTTC	CASSNGQGVYEQYF
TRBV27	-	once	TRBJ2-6	TGTGCCAGCAGTTTAAGGGCTGGGGCCAACGTCCTGACTTTC	CASSLRAGANVLTF
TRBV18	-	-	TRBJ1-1	TGTGCCAGCTCATCAGCCCCGGGGGCGCGGGCTGAAGCTTTCTTT	CASSSAPGARAEAFF
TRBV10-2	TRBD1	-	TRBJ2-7	TGCGCCAGCAGTGATTACAGGGGCTCCCCCTACGAGCAGTACTTC	CASSDYRGSPYEQYF
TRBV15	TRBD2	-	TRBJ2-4	TGTGCCACCAGCAGAGCGGGGGGTGGTTGGGCCAAAAACATTCAGTACTTC	CATSRAGGGWAKNIQYF
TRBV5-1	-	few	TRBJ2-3	TGCGCCAGCAGCTCATTTCAGGGATCCCGCACAGATACGCAGTATTTT	CASSSFQGSRTDTQYF
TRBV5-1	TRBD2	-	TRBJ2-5	TGCGCCAGCAGCCGGGAGGCTAACCGGGAGACCCAGTACTTC	CASSREANRETQYF
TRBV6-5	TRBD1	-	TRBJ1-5	TGTGCCACCCGGACAGGGGCGAGCAATCAGCCCCAGCATTTT	CATRTGASNQPQHF
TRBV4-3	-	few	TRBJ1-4	TGCGCCAGCAGCCAAATGCAGGGTAATGAAAAACTGTTTTTT	CASSQMQGNEKLFF
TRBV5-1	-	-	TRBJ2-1	TGCGCCAGCAGCTTGCGTCACTCTGAGCAGTTCTTC	CASSLRHSEQFF
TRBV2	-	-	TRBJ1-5	TGTGCCAGCAGGGCCAACAGGTTCAATCAGCCCCAGCATTTT	CASRANRFNQPQHF
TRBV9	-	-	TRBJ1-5	TGTGCCAGCAGCGTAGGAGAGGGGGGACTCAATCAGCCCCAGCATTTT	CASSVGEGGLNQPQHF
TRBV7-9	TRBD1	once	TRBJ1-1	TGTGCCAGCAGCTGGACAGGCCTCGGAGGCACTGAAGCTTTCTTT	CASSWTGLGGTEAFF
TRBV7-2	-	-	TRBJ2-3	TGTGCCAGCAGTGCTGGGCTTAGGGATACGCAGTATTTT	CASSAGLRDTQYF
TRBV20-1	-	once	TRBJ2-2	TGCAGTGCGCCTACGGGAGGGGAGCTGTTTTTT	CSAPTGGELFF
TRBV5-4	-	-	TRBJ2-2	TGTGCCAGCAGCTTACGATCGGACGAACCCACCGGGGAGCTGTTTTTT	CASSLRSDEPTGELFF
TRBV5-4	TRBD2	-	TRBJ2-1	TGTGCCAGCAGCTCGGGACTAGCGGGAAGCTACAATGAGCAGTTCTTC	CASSSGLAGSYNEQFF
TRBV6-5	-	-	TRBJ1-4	TGTGCCAGCAGTTACCAGGGCTTTAATGAAAAACTGTTTTTT	CASSYQGFNEKLFF
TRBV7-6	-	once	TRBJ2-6	TGTGCCAGCAGCTCCCCCCAGGCCTTCTCTGGGGCCAACGTCCTGACTTTC	CASSSPQAFSGANVLTF
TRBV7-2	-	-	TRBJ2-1	TGTGCCAGCAGCCCCGAGGGACTTCTCCGCAATGAGCAGTTCTTC	CASSPEGLLRNEQFF
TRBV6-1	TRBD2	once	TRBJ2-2	TGTGCCAGCAGTGAATTGGCGGGGGGGCCTATCGGGGAGCTGTTTTTT	CASSELAGGPIGELFF
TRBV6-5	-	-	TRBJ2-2	TGTGCCAGCAGTCCTGGGCGGGACACCGGGGAGCTGTTTTTT	CASSPGRDTGELFF
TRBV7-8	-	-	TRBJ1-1	TGTGCCAGCAGCTTAGGCTTAGGGGGGACACTGAACACTGAAGCTTTCTTT	CASSLGLGGTLNTEAFF
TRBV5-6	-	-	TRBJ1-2	TGTGCCAGCAGTATCTGGGGCTTGGACAGCTATGGCTACACCTTC	CASSIWGLDSYGYTF
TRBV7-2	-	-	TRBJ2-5	TGTGCCAGCAGCCCTAAAGGAGACAGACAAGAGACCCAGTACTTC	CASSPKGDRQETQYF
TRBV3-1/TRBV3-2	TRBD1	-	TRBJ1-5	TGTGCCAGCAGCCAAGGAGGGGGCGGTCAGCCCCAGCATTTT	CASSQGGGGQPQHF
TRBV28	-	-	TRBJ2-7	TGTGCCAGCAGTTTAATGGCACTCCGAGAGGACGAGCAGTACTTC	CASSLMALREDEQYF